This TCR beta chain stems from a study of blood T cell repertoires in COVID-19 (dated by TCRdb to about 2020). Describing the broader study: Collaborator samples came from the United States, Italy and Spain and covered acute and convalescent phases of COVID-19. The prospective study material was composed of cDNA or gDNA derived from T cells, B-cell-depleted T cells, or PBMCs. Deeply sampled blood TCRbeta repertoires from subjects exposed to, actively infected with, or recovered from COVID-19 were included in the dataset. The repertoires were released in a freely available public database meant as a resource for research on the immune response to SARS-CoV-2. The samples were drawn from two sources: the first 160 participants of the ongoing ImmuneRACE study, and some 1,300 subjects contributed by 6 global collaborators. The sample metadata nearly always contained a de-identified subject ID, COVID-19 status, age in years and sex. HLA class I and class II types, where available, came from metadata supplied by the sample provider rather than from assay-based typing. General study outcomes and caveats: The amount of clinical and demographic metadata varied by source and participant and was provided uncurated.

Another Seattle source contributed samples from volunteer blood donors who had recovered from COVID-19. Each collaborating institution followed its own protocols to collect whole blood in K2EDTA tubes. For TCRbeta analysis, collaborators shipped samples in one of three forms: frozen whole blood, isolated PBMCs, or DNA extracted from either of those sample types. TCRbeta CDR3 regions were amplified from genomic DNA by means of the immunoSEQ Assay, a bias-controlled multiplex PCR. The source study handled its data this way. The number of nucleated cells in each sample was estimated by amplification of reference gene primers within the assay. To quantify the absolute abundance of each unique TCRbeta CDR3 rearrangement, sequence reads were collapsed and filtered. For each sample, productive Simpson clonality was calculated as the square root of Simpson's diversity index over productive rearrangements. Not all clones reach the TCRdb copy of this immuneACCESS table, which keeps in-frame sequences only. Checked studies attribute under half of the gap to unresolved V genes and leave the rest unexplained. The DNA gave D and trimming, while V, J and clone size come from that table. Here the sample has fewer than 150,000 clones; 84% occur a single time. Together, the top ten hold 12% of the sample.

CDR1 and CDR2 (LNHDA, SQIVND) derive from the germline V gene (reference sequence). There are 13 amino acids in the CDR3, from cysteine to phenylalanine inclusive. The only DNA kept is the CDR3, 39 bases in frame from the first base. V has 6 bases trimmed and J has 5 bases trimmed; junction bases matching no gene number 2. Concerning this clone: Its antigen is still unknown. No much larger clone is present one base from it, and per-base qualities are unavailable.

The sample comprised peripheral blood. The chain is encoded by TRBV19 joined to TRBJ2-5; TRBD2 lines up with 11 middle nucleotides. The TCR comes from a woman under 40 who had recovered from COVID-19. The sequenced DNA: TGTGCCAGTAGCACTAGCGGGGGTGAGACCCAGTACTTC. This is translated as CASSTSGGETQYF.